This T cell receptor (beta chain) was identified during a study of T cell responses to AZD1222 COVID-19 vaccine. Profiled with immunoSEQ multiplex PCR; TCRdb holds only in-frame clones, not every one. The repertoire holds some 150,000 clones, with 70% to 90% as singletons. The CDR3 has 14 residues. Germline V gene lookup returns CDR1 MDHEN and CDR2 SYDVKM. The V end was cut by 2 bases, the J end by 8 bases, with 12 bases between. Regarding the study as a whole: Seropositive at baseline were only a handful of AZD1222 recipients. Nearly half of spike-specific TCRs reportedly target unmutated variant regions. There were mostly white British donors and more females than males, and clonal diversity was possibly underestimated. Sampling captured repertoires only after the peak T cell response.

As for this clone: The antigen remains unidentified.

The sequence was obtained from an adult who received the MenACWY meningococcal vaccine as a control. J is TRBJ2-2 and V is TRBV28; a weak D match, TRBD1 (6 bases). The source material was peripheral blood, sampled 28 days after the second dose of the MenACWY control vaccine. The CDR3 DNA sequence: TGTGCCAGCAGTTTAAACAGGGTTGGAGGGGAGCTGTTTTTT. Protein product: CASSLNRVGGELFF. Full variable domain (rest looked up from reference TRBV28 and TRBJ2-2): DVKVTQSSRYLVKRTGEKVFLECVQDMDHENMFWYRQDPGLGLRLIYFSYDVKMKEKGDIPEGYSVSREKKERFSLILESASTNQTSMYLCASSLNRVGGELFFGEGSRLTVL.